This T cell receptor (beta chain) was recorded in a study of OX40 agonist ivuxolimab in advanced cancers. The CDR3 contains 11 residues. Trimming took off 5 bases at V and 7 bases at J, with 9 bases between the two ends. CDR1 is SGHTA, CDR2 FQGNSA, per germline. Sequencing was performed with immunoSEQ multiplex PCR; in TCRdb, only in-frame clones are kept and a portion is missing. This table has around 70,000 clones, less than 90% appearing once. Patients with autoimmune history or systemic immunosuppression were excluded. Baseline was the first blood sampling point, followed by cycle 4 day 1 and cycle 7 day 1. Worth noting for this clone: The antigen is unknown.

Findings of the study overall: Expanded peripheral T cell antigen specificity was not determined. Clonal expansion by week 6 occurred in CD4+ and CD8+ blood T cells (at 0.1 to 3.0 mg/kg).

Sample: CD4+ or CD8+ T cells sorted from blood, taken in a trial of the OX40 agonist ivuxolimab. This clonotype was obtained from an adult with an advanced solid tumor such as melanoma, head and neck, liver or kidney cancer. The chain recombines TRBV7-2 with TRBJ2-7; D is unclear. CDR3 sequence: CASSPNQEQYF. In DNA, the CDR3 is TGTGCCAGCAGCCCAAACCAGGAGCAGTACTTC. The whole variable domain, filled in from reference TRBV7-2 and TRBJ2-7, reads GAGVSQSPSNKVTEKGKDVELRCDPISGHTALYWYRQSLGQGLEFLIYFQGNSAPDKSGLPSDRFSAERTGGSVSTLTIQRTQQEDSAVYLCASSPNQEQYFGPGTRLTVT.